Below are 29 T cell receptor beta chains sequenced from a single sample in a study of cytomegalovirus exposure and HLA in healthy donors. It was with 60 Vbeta and 13 Jbeta primers that the PCR ran. TCRdb's copy holds only in-frame clones and misses some; the assay was immunoSEQ multiplex PCR. The top ten clones hold 3% to 4% of a sample with approximately 100,000 clones, about 77% of them seen once. The sequencing input was PBMCs. Receptors originate from a woman between 50 and 59 years old in good health and CMV-seropositive.

CDR3 sequence: CASSLARAGGPVVKVNEQFF. CDR3 DNA sequence: TGCGCCAGCAGCTTGGCCAGAGCGGGGGGTCCGGTCGTCAAAGTTAATGAGCAGTTCTTC. The rearrangement uses TRBV5-1 and TRBJ2-1, with 9 bases that match TRBD2. Germline CDR1 reads SGHRS; CDR2 reads YFSETQ. With 0 bases clipped from V and 7 bases from J, the junction kept 20 bases outside the gene matches. CDR3 length: 20 amino acids.

This clone was counted a single time. V usage is TRBV5-6 and J usage is TRBJ2-5; 9 positions agree with TRBD2. This CDR3 comprises 14 residues. Trimming removed 5 bases from V and 6 bases from J; junction bases left unmatched: 8. CDR1 is SGHDT, CDR2 YYEEEE, per germline. The CDR3 DNA reads as TGTGCCAGCAGAGCGGGAGGCAATCAGCAGACCCAGTACTTC. The encoded protein is CASRAGGNQQTQYF.

This clone came up a few times. J is TRBJ2-5 and V is TRBV5-4; 11 bases map to TRBD2. Germline values: CDR1 SGHNT, CDR2 YYREEE (reference sequence). The CDR3 consists of 17 residues. V lost 4 bases, J lost 1 base, and 9 bases stayed unmatched. The DNA of the CDR3 is TGTGCCAGCAGCCCGGGTGGGACTAGCGGATCCCAAGAGACCCAGTACTTC. It yields the protein CASSPGGTSGSQETQYF.

In this sample, this clone turned up a few times. The J gene is TRBJ1-2, the V gene TRBV2, with a weak D call TRBD1 (5 bases). CDR1 is SNHLY, CDR2 FYNNEI, per germline. The CDR3 length is 12 residues. Trimming removed 11 bases at V and 4 bases at J, with 14 bases between. CDR3 nucleotide sequence: TGTGCCCTGACCAGGGTAGGCTATGGCTACACCTTC. Translating gives CALTRVGYGYTF.

There are a few counts of this clone. This rearrangement joins TRBV15 to TRBJ1-5; D ambiguous. V lost 1 base to trimming and J lost 3 bases, with 10 bases between them. The CDR3 sequence is 15 residues long. Germline loops: CDR1 LNHNV, CDR2 YYDKDF (reference sequence). DNA of the CDR3: TGTGCCACCAGCAGAGCGCGGTCAAACAATCAGCCCCAGCATTTT. This encodes CATSRARSNNQPQHF.

The chain is built from TRBV27 and TRBJ2-3; 7 bases match TRBD2. Trimming at V came to 4 bases and at J to 6 bases, leaving 4 bases not matched to a gene. CDR1 and CDR2 (germline): MNHEY, SMNVEV (reference sequence). CDR3 length: 13 amino acids. The CDR3 here is CASSSREGDTQYF. CDR3 coding DNA: TGTGCCAGCAGTTCCAGGGAGGGGGATACGCAGTATTTT.

This chain uses TRBV27 with TRBJ1-6; no firm D call. V shed 7 bases and J shed 10 bases, with 14 bases lying between them. The CDR3 contains 13 residues. Germline-derived CDR1 and CDR2 are MNHEY and SMNVEV (reference sequence). For the CDR3, the DNA is TGTGCCAGCACCACACCGGGTTGGTCACCCCTCCACTTT. The encoded protein is CASTTPGWSPLHF.

This clone was counted a few times. The rearrangement joins TRBV30 to TRBJ1-2, with D possibly TRBD1 on 5 matching bases. The germline V and J ends were trimmed by 1 base and 4 bases, with 10 bases remaining between them. Germline V CDR1 and CDR2: GTSNPN, SVGIG (reference sequence). This CDR3 is 13 amino acids long. Here the CDR3 reads CAWSGAGRYGYTF. The CDR3 region has the DNA TGTGCCTGGAGTGGGGCAGGGCGCTATGGCTACACCTTC.

The rearrangement uses TRBV19 and TRBJ2-1; TRBD1 is a possible D gene (5 bases). Germline V CDR1 and CDR2: LNHDA, SQIVND (reference sequence). The CDR3 covers 14 residues. V was trimmed by 7 bases and J by 0 bases, leaving 10 bases between them. The CDR3 DNA follows: TGTGCCAGTAAAGGCCAGGGCTCCTACAATGAGCAGTTCTTC. Residues: CASKGQGSYNEQFF.

The rearrangement joins TRBV14 to TRBJ1-4; 8 nucleotides match TRBD1. Germline V gene lookup returns CDR1 SGHDN and CDR2 FVKESK. V lost 4 bases to trimming and J lost 10 bases; unmatched junction nucleotides: 8. CDR3 length: 14 amino acids. The CDR3 DNA sequence: TGTGCCAGCAGCCCGCGTGGGACAGGTGGAAAACTGTTTTTT. This sequence encodes CASSPRGTGGKLFF.

The chain joins TRBV29-1 to TRBJ1-1; TRBD1 matches at 7 bases. V lost 7 bases to trimming and J lost 1 base; unmatched junction nucleotides: 6. CDR3 length: 13 residues. Germline CDR1 and CDR2: SQVTM and ANQGSEA. CDR3 residues: CSGRTGGNTEAFF. The DNA for the CDR3 is TGCAGCGGCAGGACAGGTGGGAACACTGAAGCTTTCTTT. Based on the CDR3 plus reference TRBV29-1 and TRBJ1-1, the full variable domain is SAVISQKPSRDICQRGTSLTIQCQVDSQVTMMFWYRQQPGQSLTLIATANQGSEATYESGFVIDKFPISRPNLTFSTLTVSNMSPEDSSIYLCSGRTGGNTEAFFGQGTRLTVV.

V is TRBV4-1 and J is TRBJ2-1; possible D gene TRBD1, 6 bases. V lost 5 bases and J lost 8, with 25 bases in between. The length of the CDR3 is 17 residues. Germline CDR1 is MGHRA and CDR2 is YSYEKL. CDR3 in amino acids: CASSFTLTGNGNDEQFF. The CDR3 DNA reads TGCGCCAGCAGCTTTACCCTCACAGGGAATGGAAATGATGAGCAGTTCTTC.

The gene calls are TRBV2 and TRBJ1-1; D perhaps matches TRBD1 (5 bases). V was trimmed by 6 bases and J by 11 bases, leaving 10 bases between them. From germline, CDR1 is SNHLY and CDR2 FYNNEI. The CDR3 totals 10 residues. The CDR3, as DNA: TGTGCCAGCAGGGGAGGGGCCGCTTTCTTT. Translation gives CASRGGAAFF.

Only a few counts were recorded for this clone. This chain uses TRBV5-1 with TRBJ1-2; TRBD1 might be the D (5 bases). The germline gives CDR1 SGHRS, CDR2 YFSETQ. The CDR3 is 13 residues long. V dropped 3 bases and J dropped 5 bases, with 11 bases sitting between them. The CDR3 sequence is CASSSTDQYGYTF. The DNA for the CDR3 is TGCGCCAGCAGCTCGACAGACCAATATGGCTACACCTTC.

This chain connects TRBV7-9 to TRBJ1-2, with 12 positions matching TRBD1. Trimming at V came to 1 base and at J to 3 bases, leaving 3 bases not matched to a gene. The germline V gene has CDR1 SEHNR and CDR2 FQNEAQ (reference sequence). CDR3 length: 16 residues. CDR3 DNA sequence: TGTGCCAGCAGCTTAGGGGGACAGGGGGCAGACTATGGCTACACCTTC. Amino acids: CASSLGGQGADYGYTF.

This clone has more than one count but fewer than ten. The V gene is TRBV30, the J gene TRBJ2-3, with 10 bases lining up with TRBD2. Germline-derived CDR1 and CDR2 are GTSNPN and SVGIG (reference sequence). The length of the CDR3 is 15 residues. The V and J ends lost 0 bases and 9 bases, in that order; junction bases with no gene match: 9. The CDR3 is CAWSVPSGSRGTQYF. The CDR3 DNA is TGTGCCTGGAGTGTACCTAGCGGGAGCCGGGGCACGCAGTATTTT. The whole variable domain, filled in from reference TRBV30 and TRBJ2-3, reads SQTIHQWPATLVQPVGSPLSLECTVEGTSNPNLYWYRQAAGRGLQLLFYSVGIGQISSEVPQNLSASRPQDRQFILSSKKLLLSDSGFYLCAWSVPSGSRGTQYFGPGTRLTVL.

This clone appeared once. The chain carries TRBV9 and TRBJ1-1; TRBD1 might be the D (6 bases). Trimming left V 5 bases short and J 0 bases short, with 14 bases between. This CDR3 contains 15 residues. CDR1 is SGDLS, CDR2 YYNGEE, per germline. CDR3 residues: CASSPIHRVNTEAFF. CDR3 nucleotides: TGTGCCAGCAGTCCAATCCACAGGGTGAACACTGAAGCTTTCTTT.

This clone was counted between two and nine times. A junction boundary mismatches the germline segment, possibly from a read error. The V gene is TRBV10-2, the J gene TRBJ2-7; TRBD1 might be the D (6 bases). CDR1 is WSHSY, CDR2 SAAADI, per germline. The CDR3 is 15 residues long. CDR3 bases: TGTGCCATCAGTTCTAACCGGGACAACTCCTACGAGCAGTACTTC. Encoded protein: CAISSNRDNSYEQYF.

The count of this clone is one. This chain links TRBV7-9 with TRBJ2-1; 9 bases are a match to TRBD2. CDR3 length equals 15 residues. The germline V gene encodes CDR1 SEHNR and CDR2 FQNEAQ (reference sequence). With 5 bases clipped from V and 4 bases from J, the junction kept 6 bases outside the gene matches. In DNA, the CDR3 is TGTGCCAGCAGCCGTCCGGGACTAGCTTACAATGAGCAGTTCTTC. Amino acids: CASSRPGLAYNEQFF. Using reference TRBV7-9 and TRBJ2-1 for the parts outside the CDR3, the full variable domain is DTGVSQNPRHKITKRGQNVTFRCDPISEHNRLYWYRQTLGQGPEFLTYFQNEAQLEKSRLLSDRFSAERPKGSFSTLEIQRTEQGDSAMYLCASSRPGLAYNEQFFGPGTRLTVL.

The sample holds one count of this clone. The chain couples TRBV30 to TRBJ1-2, with D perhaps matching TRBD1 (6 bases). The CDR3 runs to 15 residues. CDR1 is GTSNPN and CDR2 is SVGIG in the germline V gene (reference sequence). Between the trimmed V and J ends, which lost 3 bases and 4 bases, there was a span of 18 bases. The DNA for the CDR3 is TGTGCCTGGAGCGCCAGAGGGGGACGGACCTATGGCTACACCTTC. Translated: CAWSARGGRTYGYTF.

V is TRBV27 and J is TRBJ1-2, with D tentatively TRBD1 (5 bases). The CDR3 spans 15 residues. Trimming pared 4 bases from V and 5 bases from J, leaving 17 bases between. The germline CDR1 and CDR2 sequences are MNHEY and SMNVEV (reference sequence). The CDR3 DNA reads as TGTGCCAGCAGTTCCCGGGGGGAGCGGATTTATGGCTACACCTTC. It is translated as CASSSRGERIYGYTF.

This clone was counted a single time. V is TRBV9 and J is TRBJ2-1, with D perhaps matching TRBD1 (6 bases). The CDR3 covers 16 residues. With 0 bases removed from V and 3 bases from J, the gap between germline ends came to 13 bases. Germline CDR1 is SGDLS and CDR2 is YYNGEE. CDR3 amino acids: CASSVGQDPIYNEQFF. The CDR3, as DNA: TGTGCCAGCAGCGTAGGACAGGACCCCATCTACAATGAGCAGTTCTTC.

The chain is built from TRBV6-6 and TRBJ1-1; maybe TRBD1 (6 bases). The CDR3 runs to 13 residues. Germline CDR1 and CDR2: MNHNY and SVGAGI (reference sequence). Trimming shortened V by 8 bases and J by 4 bases, and 14 bases separated the two germline ends. CDR3 bases: TGTGCCAGCCGGGATCCAGGGGTCACTGAAGCTTTCTTT. Protein: CASRDPGVTEAFF.

The rearrangement links TRBV7-9 to TRBJ2-1; 9 nucleotides match TRBD1. Germline V gene sequence: CDR1 SEHNR, CDR2 FQNEAQ (reference sequence). Germline trimming cut 8 bases from V and 3 bases from J; bases unmatched to any gene: 2. CDR3 size: 13 residues. Here the CDR3 reads CASRGQGYNEQFF. CDR3 DNA: TGTGCCAGCCGGGGACAGGGCTACAATGAGCAGTTCTTC.

The rearrangement links TRBV11-3 to TRBJ2-2; a possible D gene is TRBD2 (5 bases). Germline V gene lookup returns CDR1 SGHNT and CDR2 YENEEA. The CDR3 totals 16 residues. V lost 3 bases, J lost 1 base, and 12 bases lay in between. The CDR3 DNA reads as TGTGCCAGCAGCTTGTCCTACGGGGAGAACACCGGGGAGCTGTTTTTT. This codes for CASSLSYGENTGELFF.

In this sample, this clone turned up a few times. The rearrangement uses TRBV7-2 and TRBJ2-6; D is ambiguous. Germline V CDR1 and CDR2: SGHTA, FQGNSA. The CDR3 is 15 amino acids. V was shortened by 5 bases and J by 0 bases, with 8 bases between the two germline ends. CDR3 residues: CASSPLISGANVLTF. Written as DNA, the CDR3 is TGTGCCAGCAGCCCCCTTATCTCTGGGGCCAACGTCCTGACTTTC. Full variable domain (outside the CDR3, taken from reference TRBV7-2 and TRBJ2-6): GAGVSQSPSNKVTEKGKDVELRCDPISGHTALYWYRQSLGQGLEFLIYFQGNSAPDKSGLPSDRFSAERTGGSVSTLTIQRTQQEDSAVYLCASSPLISGANVLTFGAGSRLTVL.

The gene calls are TRBV5-4 and TRBJ2-4; 7 bases are a match to TRBD1. The germline gives CDR1 SGHNT, CDR2 YYREEE (reference sequence). The CDR3 has 16 residues. The V segment lost 1 base and the J segment 5 bases; nucleotides outside the gene matches: 9. The CDR3 loop reads CASSLLSTGSQNIQYF. The CDR3 bases are TGTGCCAGCAGCTTGTTGTCGACAGGGAGCCAAAACATTCAGTACTTC.

J is TRBJ1-2 and V is TRBV7-8, with a tentative D call TRBD1 (5 bases). From germline, CDR1 is SGHVS and CDR2 FQNEAQ. V lost 2 bases and J 3 bases, leaving 7 bases between the germline ends. This CDR3 region has 13 residues. The CDR3 loop reads CASSLQGYYGYTF. CDR3 in DNA: TGTGCCAGCAGCTTACAGGGTTACTATGGCTACACCTTC. The full variable domain, completed using reference TRBV7-8 and TRBJ1-2, is GAGVSQSPRYKVAKRGQDVALRCDPISGHVSLFWYQQALGQGPEFLTYFQNEAQLDKSGLPSDRFFAERPEGSVSTLKIQRTQQEDSAVYLCASSLQGYYGYTFGSGTRLTVV.

The chain couples TRBV6-1 to TRBJ2-5; the match to TRBD2 covers 10 bases. The CDR3 consists of 17 residues. With 1 base clipped from V and 4 bases from J, the junction kept 9 bases outside the gene matches. Germline V gene data show CDR1 as MNHNS and CDR2 as SASEGT. CDR3 region: CASSEVGLAPNRETQYF. CDR3 DNA sequence: TGTGCCAGCAGTGAAGTGGGACTAGCGCCAAACAGAGAGACCCAGTACTTC.